The 4 T cell receptor beta chains given below trace back to one sample, sequenced in a study of T cells after yellow fever vaccination. From the 5' RACE reads, TCRdb called clonotypes with MiXCR, one entry per CDR3 protein. The table shows 20,000 to 30,000 distinct CDR3 sequences, with 4.5% occurring only once. Sequencing used PBMCs, either bulk or a sorted T-cell subset (CD4+, CD8+, memory, or dextramer-sorted; not recorded which), obtained on the day of the yellow fever booster vaccination. The receptors derive from a man between 18 and 29 years old who received the YFV17D yellow fever vaccine.

This clonotype was observed at least ten times. The chain carries TRBV7-3 and TRBJ2-3, with 10 nucleotides matching TRBD1. The CDR3 runs to 16 residues. Germline V lookup: CDR1 SGHTA, CDR2 FQGTGA. V trimming: 2 bases; J trimming: 2 bases; junction bases outside the gene matches: 4. CDR3 nucleotides: TGTGCCAGCAGCTTATCCGGGACAGGGGTCACAGATACGCAGTATTTT. Translating gives CASSLSGTGVTDTQYF.

The gene calls are TRBV20-1 and TRBJ2-5; 9 bases are shared with TRBD1. Germline assignment: CDR1 DFQATT and CDR2 SNEGSKA (reference sequence). The ends lost 3 bases at V and 4 bases at J; junction bases unmatched: 9. The CDR3 has 15 amino acids. CDR3 nucleotide sequence: TGCAGTGCTAGCGGTTCGGGGGACAGGGCAGAGACCCAGTACTTC. Protein sequence: CSASGSGDRAETQYF.

This clonotype has ten or more counts. V is TRBV2 and J is TRBJ1-2; D is possibly TRBD1 (6 bases). The CDR3 consists of 14 residues. The V end lost 3 bases, the J end lost 4 bases, and 12 bases lay between the germline ends. The germline V gene has CDR1 SNHLY and CDR2 FYNNEI. CDR3 protein: CASSEEQGGYGYTF. In DNA form, the CDR3 reads TGTGCCAGCAGTGAGGAACAGGGAGGCTATGGCTACACCTTC.

Ten or more counts support this clonotype. This chain connects TRBV5-1 to TRBJ2-7; TRBD1 is a possible D gene (6 bases). V gave up 4 bases and J gave up 7 bases, with 15 bases separating them. Germline CDR1 is SGHRS and CDR2 is YFSETQ. The CDR3 extends over 13 amino acids. The CDR3 region is CASSIDQTGEQYF. CDR3 coding DNA: TGCGCCAGCAGCATCGATCAAACAGGGGAGCAGTACTTC.